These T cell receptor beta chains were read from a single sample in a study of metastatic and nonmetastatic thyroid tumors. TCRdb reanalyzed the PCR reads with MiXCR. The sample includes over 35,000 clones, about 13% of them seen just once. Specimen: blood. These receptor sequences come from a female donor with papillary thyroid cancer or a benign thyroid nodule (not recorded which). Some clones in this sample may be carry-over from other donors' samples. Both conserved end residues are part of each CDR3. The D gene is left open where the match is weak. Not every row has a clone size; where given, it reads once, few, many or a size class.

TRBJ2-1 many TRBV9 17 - TGTGCCAGCAGCGTAGGTGGCGGGAAGGGCTCCTACAATGAGCAGTTCTTC CASSVGGGKGSYNEQFF
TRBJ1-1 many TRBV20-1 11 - TGCATGGGGAGCATGAACACTGAAGCTTTCTTT CMGSMNTEAFF
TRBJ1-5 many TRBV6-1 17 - TGTGCCAGCAGTCATCCCGGTGGCGCCTCAAGCAATCAGCCCCAGCATTTT CASSHPGGASSNQPQHF
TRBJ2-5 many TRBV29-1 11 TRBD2 TGCAGCGGGGGAGGGGTGGAGACCCAGTACTTC CSGGGVETQYF
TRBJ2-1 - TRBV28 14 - TGTGCCAGCAGTTTAGAACTCGGGTCGAATGAGCAGTTCTTC CASSLELGSNEQFF
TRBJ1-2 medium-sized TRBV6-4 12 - TGTGCCAGCAGTGACTACCGCTATGGCTACACCTTC CASSDYRYGYTF
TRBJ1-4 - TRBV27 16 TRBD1 TGTGCCAGCAGCCCATTGCGCCCAGGGGGTCATGAAAAGCTGTTTTTT CASSPLRPGGHEKLFF
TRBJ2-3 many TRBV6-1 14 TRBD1 TGTGCCAGCAGTTGGGACAGGGGGCCGGATACGCAGTATTTT CASSWDRGPDTQYF
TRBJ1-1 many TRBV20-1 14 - TGCAGTGCTATCGTGGGGGGGGCTAACACTGAAGCTTTCTTT CSAIVGGANTEAFF
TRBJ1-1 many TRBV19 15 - TGTGCCAGTACGTTTACAGGGAGAAAGGTCACTGAAGCTTTCTTT CASTFTGRKVTEAFF
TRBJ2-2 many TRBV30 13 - TGTGCCTGGAGTGTACTAGAACCCGGGGAGCTGTTTTTT CAWSVLEPGELFF
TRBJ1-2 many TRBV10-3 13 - TGTGCCATCAGTATAGAGGCAGGCTATGGCTACACCTTC CAISIEAGYGYTF
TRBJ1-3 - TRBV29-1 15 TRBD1 TGCAGCGTTGAAGATTACGACAGGGGTTCTGACACCATATATTTT CSVEDYDRGSDTIYF
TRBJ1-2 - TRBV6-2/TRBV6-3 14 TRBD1 TGTGCCAGCAGGGGGGACAGGGGGGGCTATGGCTACACCTTC CASRGDRGGYGYTF
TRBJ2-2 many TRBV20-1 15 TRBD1 TGCAGTGCGAGTGGTAACAGGGGAGCAGCCGGGGAGCTGTTTTTT CSASGNRGAAGELFF
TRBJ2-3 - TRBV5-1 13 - TGCGCCAGCAGCATCCGACCGGAAGATACGCAGTATTTT CASSIRPEDTQYF
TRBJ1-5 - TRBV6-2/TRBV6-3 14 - TGTGCCAGCAGTTATGCGAGGGACACTCAGCCCCAGCATTTT CASSYARDTQPQHF
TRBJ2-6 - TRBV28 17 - TGTGCCAGCACAACTGGATTGGAGGGATCTGGGGCCAACGTCCTGACTTTC CASTTGLEGSGANVLTF
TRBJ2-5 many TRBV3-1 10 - TGTGCCAGCAGCCGAGAGACCCAGTACTTC CASSRETQYF
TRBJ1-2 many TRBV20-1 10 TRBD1 TGCAGTGCCAGGGGGTATGGCTACACCTTC CSARGYGYTF
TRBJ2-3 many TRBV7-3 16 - TGTGCCAGCAGCTTACTGGCTGGACCTAGCACAGATACGCAGTATTTT CASSLLAGPSTDTQYF
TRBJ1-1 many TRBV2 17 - TGTGCCAGCAGGCGCCGGGGACCAGGATATCCCGGCACTGAAGCTTTCTTT CASRRRGPGYPGTEAFF
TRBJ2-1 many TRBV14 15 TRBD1 TGTGCCAGCAGCCAAAGGGGGACAGGGTTCAGTGAGCAGTTCTTC CASSQRGTGFSEQFF
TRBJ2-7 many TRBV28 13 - TGTGCCAGCAGTTTAGGGGATAGCCGCGAGCAGTACTTC CASSLGDSREQYF
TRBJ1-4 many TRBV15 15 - TGTGCCACCAGCAGAGATCGGACAGTTAATGGCAAACTGTTTTTT CATSRDRTVNGKLFF
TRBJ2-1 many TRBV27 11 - TGTGCCAGCAGCCAATACAATGAGCAGTTCTTC CASSQYNEQFF
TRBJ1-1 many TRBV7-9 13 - TGTGCCAGCAGCTTGGACGGTGACACTGAAGCTTTCTTT CASSLDGDTEAFF
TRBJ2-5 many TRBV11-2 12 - TGTGCCAGCAGCACCGCGGGTGAGACCCAGTACTTC CASSTAGETQYF
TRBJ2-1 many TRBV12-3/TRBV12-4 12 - TGTGCCAGCAGCAGCGGAGCAAGCGAGCAGTTCTTC CASSSGASEQFF
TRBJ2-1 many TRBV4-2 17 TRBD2 TGTGCCAGCAGCCCGGTAGGGTACACCGGGACTAGCAATGAGCAGTTCTTC CASSPVGYTGTSNEQFF
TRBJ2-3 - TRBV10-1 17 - TGCGCCAGCAGGTTCCCCTCACCAGGGGGGAGTACAGATACGCAGTATTTT CASRFPSPGGSTDTQYF
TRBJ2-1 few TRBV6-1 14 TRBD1 TGTGCCAGCCGAAATACAGGGGCCTTCAATGAGCAGTTCTTC CASRNTGAFNEQFF
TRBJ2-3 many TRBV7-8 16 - TGTGCCAGCAGCTTAGGGATTGCGGGCGGCGCAGATACGCAGTATTTT CASSLGIAGGADTQYF
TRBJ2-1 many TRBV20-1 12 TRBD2 TGCGGGACCGGACTAGCGGGAGGGGGGCAGTTCTTC CGTGLAGGGQFF
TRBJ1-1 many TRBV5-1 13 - TGCGCCAGCAGCCAGGACATAAACACTGAAGCTTTCTTT CASSQDINTEAFF
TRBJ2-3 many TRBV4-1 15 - TGCGCCAGCAGCCAAGAAAATGGACCGCGGGATACGCAGTATTTT CASSQENGPRDTQYF
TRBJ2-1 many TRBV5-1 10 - TGCGCCAGCGGGACTTCCGAGCAGTTCTTC CASGTSEQFF
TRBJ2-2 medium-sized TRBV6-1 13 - TGTGCCAGCAAGGGATTTAACACCGGGGAGCTGTTTTTT CASKGFNTGELFF
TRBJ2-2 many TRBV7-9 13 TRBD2 TGTGCCAGCGCCGGGGGGGCCACCGGGGAGCTGTTTTTT CASAGGATGELFF
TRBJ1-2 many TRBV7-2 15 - TGTGCCAGCAGTTTAGGGTCAGCTTGGAGCTATGGCTACACCTTC CASSLGSAWSYGYTF
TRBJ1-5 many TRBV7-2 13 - TGTGCCAGCAGTATCAGATACAATCAGCCCCAGCATTTT CASSIRYNQPQHF
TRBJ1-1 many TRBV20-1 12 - TGCAGTGCTAGTGTGCAGCGAACTGAAGCTTTCTTT CSASVQRTEAFF
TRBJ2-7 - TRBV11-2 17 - TGTGCCAGCAGCTCCACTATGACTTGGGGCTCCGACGACGAGCAGTACTTC CASSSTMTWGSDDEQYF
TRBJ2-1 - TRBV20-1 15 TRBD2 TGCAGTGCTCAGAATAGCGGGAGGGCGGGGAATGAGCAGTTCTTC CSAQNSGRAGNEQFF
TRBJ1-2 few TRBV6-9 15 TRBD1 TGTGCCAGCAGTTCCGGGACAGGGCTGAACTATGGCTTGTCCTTC CASSSGTGLNYGLSF
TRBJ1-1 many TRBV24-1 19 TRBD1 TGTGCCACCAGTGATTTGGTAGTTGGGGACAGGGGAAAAAACACTGAAGCTTTCTTT CATSDLVVGDRGKNTEAFF
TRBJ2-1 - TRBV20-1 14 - TGCAGTGCTCCCGGGAAGGGTTATATGGATGAGCAGTTCTTC CSAPGKGYMDEQFF
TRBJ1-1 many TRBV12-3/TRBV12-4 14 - TGTGCCAGCAGTTTAGAATCGGGGTACACTGAAGCTTTCTTT CASSLESGYTEAFF
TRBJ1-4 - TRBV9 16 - TGTGCCAGCAGCGTAGACTCGGGGCCAACTAATGAAAAACTGTTTTTT CASSVDSGPTNEKLFF
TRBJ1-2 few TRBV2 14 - TGTGCCAGCAGTGAAGAGGGCCGAGATTATGGCTACACCTTC CASSEEGRDYGYTF
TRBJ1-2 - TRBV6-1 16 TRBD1 TGTGCCAGCAGTCCCGCCCGGACAGGGGATTACTATGGCTACACCTTC CASSPARTGDYYGYTF
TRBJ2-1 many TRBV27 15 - TGTGCCAGCAGTCTGGACTGGAGCTCCTACAATGAGCAGTTCTTC CASSLDWSSYNEQFF
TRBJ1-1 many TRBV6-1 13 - TGTGCCAGCAGGCGGGGGAAGGACACTGAAGCTTTCTTT CASRRGKDTEAFF
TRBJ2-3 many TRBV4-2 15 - TGTGCCAGCAGCCTCCTTCCCCGATCCCTAGATACGCAGTATTTT CASSLLPRSLDTQYF
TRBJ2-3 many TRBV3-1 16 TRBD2 TGTGCCAGCAGCCAAGGGGGACTAGCGGGACAAGATACGCAGTATTTT CASSQGGLAGQDTQYF
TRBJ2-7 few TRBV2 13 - TGTGCCAGCAGTGAAAAGAGCTTCTACGAGCAGTACTTC CASSEKSFYEQYF
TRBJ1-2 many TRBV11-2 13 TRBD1 TGTGCCAGCGCCGGGACAGCGAACTTTGGCTACACCTTC CASAGTANFGYTF
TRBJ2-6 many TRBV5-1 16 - TGCGCCAGCAGCTTGAGTGCGTCCTCTGGGGCCAACGTCCTGACTTTC CASSLSASSGANVLTF
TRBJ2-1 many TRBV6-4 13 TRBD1 TGTGCCAGCAGTGTGTCAACGGGACAGGAGCAGTTCTTC CASSVSTGQEQFF